Presented here are 30 T cell receptor beta chains from one specimen sequenced in a study of CD8 T cells in Susac syndrome. Reverse transcription used about 0.5 to 1 ug RNA and random hexamers. TCRdb re-called the immunoSEQ multiplex PCR reads with MiXCR, one entry per CDR3 protein. Altogether fewer than 200,000 distinct CDR3 sequences are present, 80% to 95% being singletons, with the ten largest covering around 0.1%. Material: CD4+ T cells from PBMCs. The receptor set was obtained from a human donor in good health.

The CDR3: CASSSPGGTGELFF. CDR3 sequence (DNA): TGTGCCAGCAGCTCCCCAGGGGGGACCGGGGAGCTGTTTTTT. This chain connects TRBV7-6 to TRBJ2-2; a weak D match, TRBD1 (7 bases). Germline V CDR1 and CDR2: SGHVS, FNYEAQ. With 4 bases removed from V and 5 bases from J, the gap between germline ends came to 11 bases. The length of the CDR3 is 14 residues.

This chain uses TRBV12-3 or TRBV12-4 with TRBJ2-3; D gene ambiguous. This CDR3 is 14 amino acids long. Trimming took off 6 bases at V and 0 bases at J, with 10 bases between the two ends. Here the CDR3 reads CASSSPFSTDTQYF. CDR3 nucleotides: TGTGCCAGCAGCTCCCCATTTAGCACAGATACGCAGTATTTT.

This chain connects TRBV12-3 or TRBV12-4 to TRBJ1-2; D call uncertain. V lost 4 bases to trimming and J lost 7 bases, with 10 bases between them. This CDR3 has 12 amino acids. CDR3 protein: CASSSRGLGYTF. The CDR3 region has the DNA TGTGCCAGCAGTTCCCGGGGTCTTGGCTACACCTTC.

V and J are TRBV4-1 and TRBJ2-7, with TRBD1 matching over 8 bases. The CDR3 is 14 residues long. The junction had 4 bases not matched to a gene; V was cut back by 6 bases and J by 0 bases. The germline V gene encodes CDR1 MGHRA and CDR2 YSYEKL. The CDR3 sequence is CASRQTGGSYEQYF. The CDR3 DNA reads as TGCGCCAGCAGGCAAACAGGGGGCTCCTACGAGCAGTACTTC.

The chain combines TRBV9 with TRBJ1-4; D gene uncertain. This CDR3 has 13 residues. Trimming cost V 0 bases and J 8 bases, with 8 bases left between them. Germline CDR1 is SGDLS and CDR2 is YYNGEE. The CDR3: CASSVGPDEKLFF. In DNA, the CDR3 is TGTGCCAGCAGCGTAGGGCCAGACGAAAAACTGTTTTTT.

The chain couples TRBV6-1 to TRBJ2-7; D not resolved. Trimming took off 2 bases at V and 2 bases at J, with 7 bases between the two ends. Germline CDR1 MNHNS, CDR2 SASEGT. CDR3 size: 13 residues. For the CDR3, the DNA is TGTGCCAGCAGTGAAAAGGGAACCTACGAGCAGTACTTC. Its protein product is CASSEKGTYEQYF.

The rearrangement links TRBV9 to TRBJ1-3; 10 nucleotides line up with TRBD1. Germline values: CDR1 SGDLS, CDR2 YYNGEE. This CDR3 comprises 16 residues. Trimming cost V 2 bases and J 3 bases; bases outside gene matches: 5. CDR3 bases: TGTGCCAGCAGCGTGGGGACAGGGGCCGGTGGAAACACCATATATTTT. It yields the protein CASSVGTGAGGNTIYF.

This clonotype was detected only once. The J gene is TRBJ1-1, the V gene TRBV30; TRBD1 might be the D (6 bases). The CDR3 has 14 amino acids. Looked up from germline, CDR1 is GTSNPN and CDR2 is SVGIG (reference sequence). Trimming took 2 bases from V and 2 from J, leaving 12 bases between them. CDR3: CAWSWGAGNTEAFF. CDR3 DNA sequence: TGTGCCTGGAGTTGGGGGGCAGGAAACACTGAAGCTTTCTTT.

The rearrangement links TRBV29-1 to TRBJ1-4; no reliable D call. Germline V lookup: CDR1 SQVTM, CDR2 ANQGSEA. V lost 4 bases, J lost 5 bases, and 2 bases lay in between. The CDR3 has 10 residues. CDR3 sequence (DNA): TGCAGCGTTGGGAATGAAAAACTGTTTTTT. As protein: CSVGNEKLFF.

This chain joins TRBV6-5 and TRBJ1-1, with D maybe TRBD1 (5 bases). With 6 bases removed from V and 0 bases from J, the gap between germline ends came to 11 bases. The germline V gene encodes CDR1 MNHEY and CDR2 SVGAGI. The CDR3 spans 14 residues. The CDR3 nucleotides read TGTGCCAGCAGCACCACAGGAATGAACACTGAAGCTTTCTTT. Encoded protein: CASSTTGMNTEAFF.

The chain combines TRBV7-2 with TRBJ2-3; D is perhaps TRBD1 (5 bases). From germline, CDR1 is SGHTA and CDR2 FQGNSA. This CDR3 contains 13 residues. V was pared by 5 bases and J by 8 bases, with 14 bases between. Written as DNA, the CDR3 is TGTGCCAGCAGCCCCCAGGGATTTATTACGCAGTATTTT. This gives the protein CASSPQGFITQYF. The entire variable domain, with the rest obtained from reference TRBV7-2 and TRBJ2-3, is as follows: GAGVSQSPSNKVTEKGKDVELRCDPISGHTALYWYRQSLGQGLEFLIYFQGNSAPDKSGLPSDRFSAERTGGSVSTLTIQRTQQEDSAVYLCASSPQGFITQYFGPGTRLTVL.

This chain connects TRBV5-6 to TRBJ1-2, with D unresolved. Trimming stripped 6 bases from V and 1 base from J, with 4 bases between. Germline CDR1 is SGHDT and CDR2 is YYEEEE. The CDR3 is 11 residues long. CDR3 nucleotides: TGTGCCAGCACCGGTAACTATGGCTACACCTTC. Amino acids: CASTGNYGYTF.

CDR3 sequence: CASSYGGPANEKLFF. Written as DNA, the CDR3 is TGTGCCAGCAGTTACGGAGGGCCGGCTAATGAAAAACTGTTTTTT. V is TRBV6-5 and J is TRBJ1-4; no clear D gene. V was shortened by 2 bases and J by 3 bases, with 10 bases between the two germline ends. Germline CDR1 and CDR2: MNHEY and SVGAGI. CDR3 length: 15 residues.

V gene TRBV5-1 combines with J gene TRBJ1-1; tentative D call: TRBD1 (5 bases). This CDR3 has 15 residues. Germline loops: CDR1 SGHRS, CDR2 YFSETQ. Trimming took 5 bases from V and 4 from J, leaving 18 bases between them. DNA of the CDR3: TGCGCCAGCAGGGGTATTGGGCAGGGCGGCACTGAAGCTTTCTTT. This translates into CASRGIGQGGTEAFF.

This clonotype was observed a few times. J is TRBJ1-1 and V is TRBV12-3 or TRBV12-4, with unresolved D. With 5 bases removed from V and 2 bases from J, the gap between germline ends came to 9 bases. This CDR3 has 13 residues. The CDR3 nucleotides are TGTGCCAGCAGTCGCGAGGTTAACACTGAAGCTTTCTTT. Translated: CASSREVNTEAFF.

This sequence joins TRBV7-9 and TRBJ2-2; D ambiguous. Germline values: CDR1 SEHNR, CDR2 FQNEAQ (reference sequence). With 5 bases removed from V and 3 bases from J, the gap between germline ends came to 7 bases. The CDR3 totals 13 residues. CDR3 in DNA: TGTGCCAGCAGCGAAAGCTACACCGGGGAGCTGTTTTTT. Translating it yields CASSESYTGELFF.

The chain is built from TRBV4-2 and TRBJ2-3, with TRBD2 matching 8 bases. Germline V gives CDR1 LGHNA, CDR2 YNFKEQ. The CDR3 sequence is 15 residues long. The V gene end was trimmed by 3 bases and the J gene end by 2 bases; junction bases not matched to a gene: 4. The CDR3 DNA reads TGTGCCAGCAGCCAGACGGGGGGGAACACAGATACGCAGTATTTT. This codes for CASSQTGGNTDTQYF.

The rearrangement joins TRBV29-1 to TRBJ2-4; 10 nucleotides match TRBD2. This CDR3 is 14 amino acids long. Trimming took 7 bases from V and 2 from J; bases not matched to a gene: 5. CDR1 SQVTM and CDR2 ANQGSEA come from the germline V gene. This CDR3 is CSASGGGTKNIQYF. CDR3 in DNA: TGCAGCGCCAGCGGGGGGGGGACCAAAAACATTCAGTACTTC. The full variable domain, rest sourced from reference TRBV29-1 and TRBJ2-4, is SAVISQKPSRDICQRGTSLTIQCQVDSQVTMMFWYRQQPGQSLTLIATANQGSEATYESGFVIDKFPISRPNLTFSTLTVSNMSPEDSSIYLCSASGGGTKNIQYFGAGTRLSVL.

The chain uses TRBV27 and TRBJ1-5; D uncertain. The CDR3 loop spans 13 amino acids. Germline V gene sequence: CDR1 MNHEY, CDR2 SMNVEV (reference sequence). V was shortened by 8 bases and J by 2 bases, with 10 bases between the two germline ends. This chain's CDR3 is CASRPRGNQPQHF. The CDR3 DNA follows: TGTGCCAGCCGCCCAAGGGGCAATCAGCCCCAGCATTTT.

In nucleotides, the CDR3 is TGCAGTGCCCACAGGACCAGGGGAATTTCCTATAATTCACCCCTCCACTTT. Residues: CSAHRTRGISYNSPLHF. V and J are TRBV20-1 and TRBJ1-6; D perhaps matches TRBD1 (6 bases). The CDR3 loop spans 17 amino acids. Deletions cut 6 bases from V and 1 base from J, with 19 bases between. Germline loops: CDR1 DFQATT, CDR2 SNEGSKA (reference sequence).

The chain couples TRBV27 to TRBJ1-4; unclear D gene. With 8 bases removed from V and 8 bases from J, the gap between germline ends came to 21 bases. CDR1 is MNHEY, CDR2 SMNVEV, per germline (reference sequence). The CDR3 is 15 amino acids. CDR3 sequence: CASGLTPGSKEKLFF. For the CDR3, the DNA is TGTGCCAGCGGCCTAACCCCAGGTTCCAAGGAAAAACTGTTTTTT.

The chain uses TRBV7-9 and TRBJ1-6; D call uncertain. CDR3 length: 15 amino acids. CDR1 is SEHNR and CDR2 is FQNEAQ in the germline V gene (reference sequence). V lost 5 bases to trimming and J lost 7 bases, with 15 bases between them. The CDR3 DNA follows: TGTGCCAGCAGCCCCAGTCTTGGGGAGAATTCACCCCTCCACTTT. It encodes CASSPSLGENSPLHF.

V gene TRBV4-1 combines with J gene TRBJ1-6; possibly TRBD1 for D (6 bases). Germline V gene lookup returns CDR1 MGHRA and CDR2 YSYEKL. CDR3 length: 14 amino acids. The V end lost 1 base, the J end lost 6 bases, and 7 bases lay between the germline ends. CDR3 loop: CASSQGGLNSPLHF. The CDR3 DNA follows: TGCGCCAGCAGCCAAGGGGGGCTTAATTCACCCCTCCACTTT.

The chain links TRBV20-1 to TRBJ1-5; TRBD1 aligns across 11 bases. CDR3 length: 13 residues. Germline V gene data show CDR1 as DFQATT and CDR2 as SNEGSKA (reference sequence). Trimming at V came to 5 bases and at J to 6 bases, leaving 3 bases not matched to a gene. CDR3 sequence reads: CSAWTGGRQPQHF. CDR3 DNA: TGCAGTGCTTGGACAGGGGGCCGTCAGCCCCAGCATTTT.

The chain employs TRBV7-8 and TRBJ2-1, with 8 bases matching TRBD2. CDR3 length: 14 residues. V lost 5 bases to trimming and J lost 7 bases; unmatched junction nucleotides: 7. Germline CDR1 reads SGHVS; CDR2 reads FQNEAQ. The CDR3, as DNA: TGTGCCAGCAGCAGAAACGGGGGGGGGAATGAGCAGTTCTTC. Its translation: CASSRNGGGNEQFF.

This chain uses TRBV30 with TRBJ1-1; D uncertain. Germline V lookup: CDR1 GTSNPN, CDR2 SVGIG (reference sequence). V was pared by 1 base and J by 6 bases, with 3 bases between. The CDR3 covers 10 residues. The chain's CDR3 is CAWSEPEAFF. CDR3 coding DNA: TGTGCCTGGAGTGAGCCTGAAGCTTTCTTT.

CDR3: CSATLGGGRVGNEQFF. The CDR3 DNA reads as TGCAGTGCTACCCTAGGAGGGGGCAGAGTTGGCAATGAGCAGTTCTTC. V and J are TRBV20-1 and TRBJ2-1, with D possibly matching TRBD1 (7 bases). Germline V gene sequence: CDR1 DFQATT, CDR2 SNEGSKA (reference sequence). Trimming took 4 bases from V and 6 from J, leaving 22 bases between them. This CDR3 comprises 16 residues.

This clonotype was found once. The V gene is TRBV27, the J gene TRBJ2-3; 12 nucleotides match TRBD2. The ends lost 2 bases at V and 1 base at J; junction bases unmatched: 10. From germline, CDR1 is MNHEY and CDR2 SMNVEV (reference sequence). The CDR3 sequence is 19 residues long. The CDR3 coding sequence is TGTGCCAGCAGTTTAAAGACTAGCGGGGGAACCCCGGGCACAGATACGCAGTATTTT. It specifies CASSLKTSGGTPGTDTQYF.

The chain combines TRBV28 with TRBJ1-5; no definite D call. The length of the CDR3 is 17 residues. CDR1 is MDHEN, CDR2 SYDVKM, per germline. The V gene lost 6 bases and the J gene lost 0 bases, with 18 bases spanning the gap. This CDR3 is CASSLGRWEYSNQPQHF. The CDR3 DNA reads as TGTGCCAGCAGCCTCGGACGCTGGGAGTATAGCAATCAGCCCCAGCATTTT.

This chain connects TRBV20-1 to TRBJ2-1, with TRBD2 identical over 9 bases. The germline CDR1 and CDR2 sequences are DFQATT and SNEGSKA (reference sequence). The CDR3 totals 17 residues. J lost 4 bases, V lost 1 base, and 11 bases had no gene match. The CDR3 loop reads CSARAQESSGEYNEQFF. The CDR3, as DNA: TGCAGTGCTAGAGCCCAGGAATCTAGCGGGGAGTACAATGAGCAGTTCTTC.